This TCR beta chain was identified in a study of T cells in Graves' hyperthyroidism and ophthalmopathy. Study results and caveats: Using 13 V-J features, a model discriminated ophthalmopathy from stable hyperthyroidism. Before onset, by a median of approximately 6.8 months, the model predicted ophthalmopathy. Most thyroid clonotypes expanded above 0.001 appeared in blood too.

TCR beta CDR3 region amplification was performed from RNA transcripts. The HTBI primer set drove a first-round RT-PCR of the TCR CDR3. In TCRdb, the multiplex PCR reads were re-called with MiXCR into one record per CDR3 protein. Here the sample spans about 570,000 distinct CDR3 sequences, 46% being singletons. Exclusion of patients followed from uncontrolled infection, other autoimmune disease, pregnancy or lactation. Germline V gene lookup returns CDR1 SGHAT and CDR2 FQNNGV. The CDR3 is 15 residues long. V lost 5 bases and J 0 bases, leaving 11 bases between the germline ends. With regard to this clonotype: The antigen is not known.

This sequence was found in an adult woman with Graves' disease, either hyperthyroidism or ophthalmopathy (not recorded which). Input material: peripheral blood or thyroid tissue (not recorded which). The chain uses TRBV11-2 and TRBJ1-5, with a tentative D call TRBD1 (5 bases). The CDR3 spells CASSPPGFSNQPQHF. The DNA for the CDR3 is TGTGCCAGCAGCCCCCCAGGGTTTAGCAATCAGCCCCAGCATTTT.